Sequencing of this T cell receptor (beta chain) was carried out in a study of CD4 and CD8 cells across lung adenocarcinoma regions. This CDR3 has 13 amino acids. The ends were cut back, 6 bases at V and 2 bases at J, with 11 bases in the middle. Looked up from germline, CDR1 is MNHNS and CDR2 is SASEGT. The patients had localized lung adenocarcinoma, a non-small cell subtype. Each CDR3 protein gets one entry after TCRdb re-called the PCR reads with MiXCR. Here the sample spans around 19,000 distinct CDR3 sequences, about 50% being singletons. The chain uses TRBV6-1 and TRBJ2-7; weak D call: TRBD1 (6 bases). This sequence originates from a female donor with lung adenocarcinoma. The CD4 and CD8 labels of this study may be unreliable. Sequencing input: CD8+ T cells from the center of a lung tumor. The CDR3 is CASRQGPTYEQYF. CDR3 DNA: TGTGCCAGCAGGCAGGGGCCGACCTACGAGCAGTACTTC.